Listed below are T cell receptor beta chains from one sample, sequenced in a study of shared clonotypes between healthy human individuals. TCRdb's copy holds only in-frame clones and misses some; the assay was immunoSEQ multiplex PCR. The sample carries 650,000 to 700,000 clones, about 92% recorded once. Material for sequencing was memory CD8+ T cells from PBMCs. These receptors came from a man younger than 30 in good health. Some clones in this sample may be carry-over from other donors' samples. Each CDR3 is given with its conserved first and last residue. The D gene is left open where the match is weak. The size entry is marked missing in some rows and otherwise reads once, few, many or a size class.

clone_size | j_call | v_call | d_call | cdr3_nt | cdr3_aa
many | TRBJ2-7 | TRBV11-2 | . | TGTGCCAGCGGGGGAACGGGAAAGTGGCTCGAGCAGTACTTC | CASGGTGKWLEQYF
. | TRBJ1-2 | TRBV15 | . | TGTGCCACCAGCAGAGGCGGCGTCTATGGCTACACCTTC | CATSRGGVYGYTF
. | TRBJ2-7 | TRBV7-8 | . | TGTGCCAGCAGCAACCGGGACGGATTATACGAGCAGTACTTC | CASSNRDGLYEQYF
once | TRBJ2-5 | TRBV9 | . | TGTGCCAGCAGCGTCGGGGTGAGGGGCTTAGAGACCCAGTACTTC | CASSVGVRGLETQYF
. | TRBJ2-7 | TRBV7-6 | TRBD1 | TGTGCCAGCAGCTTCCAGGGGGCTATGCGGCAGTACTTC | CASSFQGAMRQYF
once | TRBJ2-2 | TRBV29-1 | TRBD1 | TGCAGCGCTAGACAGGGGGACACCGGGGAGCTGTTTTTT | CSARQGDTGELFF
once | TRBJ2-3 | TRBV4-1 | . | TGCGCCAGCAGCCAACTGGGCAGGGAGTATTTT | CASSQLGREYF
. | TRBJ1-5 | TRBV6-5 | TRBD1 | TGTGCCAGCAGTTCTACAGGGGGAAGCGATCAGCCCCAGCATTTT | CASSSTGGSDQPQHF
. | TRBJ2-5 | TRBV7-9 | . | TGTGCCAGCAGCTTAGGGGCGTTTACGGGCCTCCAAGAGACCCAGTACTTC | CASSLGAFTGLQETQYF
. | TRBJ2-5 | TRBV6-1 | . | TGTGCCAGCAGTGAAGTCGTCCGGCAGGGTATCACAGAGACCCAGTACTTC | CASSEVVRQGITETQYF
. | TRBJ2-7 | TRBV29-1 | . | TGCAGCGTTGGGGTCGGCTCCTACGAGCAGTACTTC | CSVGVGSYEQYF
. | TRBJ2-7 | TRBV21-1 | . | TGTGCCAGCGCGCAACTAGCGGGAGCCGAGCAGTACTTC | CASAQLAGAEQYF
. | TRBJ1-2 | TRBV7-9 | . | TGTGCCAGCAGCAGCCTCTTCTATGGCTACACCTTC | CASSSLFYGYTF
. | TRBJ1-5 | TRBV19 | . | TGTGCCAGTAGTACCCCGATGATACAACCTGGGGCCCTGGGTAGCAATCAGCCCCAGCATTTT | CASSTPMIQPGALGSNQPQHF
. | TRBJ1-2 | TRBV7-9 | TRBD1 | TGTGCCAGCAGCCCCACAGGGGGCGTATGGGGTGGCTACACCTTC | CASSPTGGVWGGYTF
. | TRBJ2-1 | TRBV7-9 | TRBD1 | TGTGCCAGCAGCCCGACAGGGAATGAGCAGTTCTTC | CASSPTGNEQFF
. | TRBJ1-2 | TRBV9 | . | TGTGCCAGCACCCGGGGGTTCTATGGCTACACCTTC | CASTRGFYGYTF
once | TRBJ2-3 | TRBV30 | TRBD2 | TGTGCCTGGAGTATCCCACTCGGTGGGGGGGGCACAGATACGCAGTATTTT | CAWSIPLGGGGTDTQYF
. | TRBJ1-4 | TRBV7-9 | . | TGTGCCAGCAGCTTAGTCGGGACAAGAAATGAAAAACTGTTTTTT | CASSLVGTRNEKLFF
. | TRBJ2-1 | TRBV7-9 | TRBD2 | TGTGCCAGCAGCTATGGACTAGCGGGAGTGCAGTTCTTC | CASSYGLAGVQFF
. | TRBJ1-2 | TRBV6-1 | TRBD1 | TGTGCCAGCAGTCCTGGACAGGGTTGGGGCTACACCTTC | CASSPGQGWGYTF
. | TRBJ1-4 | TRBV4-3 | TRBD1 | TGCGCCAGCAGCCAGGGGCCGGGACAGGGTCGGGAAAAACTGTTTTTT | CASSQGPGQGREKLFF
. | TRBJ2-7 | TRBV7-9 | . | TGTGCCAGCAGCTTAGCCCGGGACCTACTATCCTACGAGCAGTACTTC | CASSLARDLLSYEQYF